In its sample, the clone carrying this T cell receptor (beta chain) was seen a few times. TCRdb re-called the RT-PCR reads with MiXCR, one entry per CDR3 protein. The table shows 9,500 to 10,000 distinct CDR3 sequences, with approximately 6.3% occurring only once. The sample originates from a study of patients and donors after allogeneic stem cell transplantation. CDR3 size: 16 residues. CDR1 is LNHDA, CDR2 SQIVND, per germline (reference sequence). J lost 1 base, V lost 5 bases, and 8 bases had no gene match. Sequencing was carried out using blood, either unsorted or a sorted T cell fraction (not recorded which). The TCR originated in a human donor who was either an allogeneic HSCT recipient or a stem cell or donor lymphocyte infusion donor (not recorded which). It is not recorded whose cells these are; they may come from a transplant donor. The rearrangement uses TRBV19 and TRBJ2-5; 9 bases agree with TRBD1. CDR3 nucleotides: TGTGCCAGTAGTGCCGGGACAGGGTACCCCCAAGAGACCCAGTACTTC. The encoded protein is CASSAGTGYPQETQYF.